This TCR beta chain was documented in a study of human CD4 T cells and Enterobacteriaceae. V was shortened by 1 base and J by 7 bases, with 16 bases between the two germline ends. This CDR3 is 15 amino acids long. Looked up from germline, CDR1 is SGHTA and CDR2 is FQGNSA. Sequencing was performed with immunoSEQ multiplex PCR; in TCRdb, only in-frame clones are kept and a portion is missing. The sample yields under 35,000 clones, about 80% seen once. This clone was recorded a few times. Memory CD4+ T cells were sorted as all CD4+ cells except CD45RA+CCR7+CD95- naive cells, over 95% pure. Healthy donors' blood was sourced from blood donation centers in Switzerland.

The V call is TRBV7-2, the J call TRBJ1-1, with D hard to call. The material sequenced was memory CD4+ T cells from blood. The receptor was derived from a human donor in good health. The CDR3 DNA is TGTGCCAGCAGCTTAGGGGGTAATACTGGAATTGAAGCTTTCTTT. This gives the protein CASSLGGNTGIEAFF.